This T cell receptor (beta chain) was captured in a study of blood T cell repertoires in COVID-19. The wider study: The samples span acute and convalescent COVID-19 from the United States, Italy and Spain. Sample material is recorded as cDNA or gDNA derived from T cells, B-cell-depleted T cells, or PBMCs.

Original processing notes: Amplification of reference gene primers provided the estimated nucleated cell counts. Repertoires were generated with immunoSEQ multiplex PCR, while TCRdb's copy carries only in-frame clones and drops some. V and J calls and clone size are given by that table; D and trimming were obtained from the DNA. This sample has about 220,000 clones, with roughly 76% found just once. Germline V gives CDR1 MNHEY, CDR2 SMNVEV (reference sequence). Trimming removed 5 bases from V and 5 bases from J; junction bases left unmatched: 8. The CDR3 totals 16 residues. Sequenced sample: peripheral blood. The chain links TRBV27 to TRBJ2-1; 11 nucleotides match TRBD2. The clonotype was recovered from a human donor in a cohort sampled during active COVID-19. For the CDR3, the DNA is TGTGCCAGCAGTCCTAGGGGACTAGCGGTAGACAATGAGCAGTTCTTC. It yields the protein CASSPRGLAVDNEQFF.